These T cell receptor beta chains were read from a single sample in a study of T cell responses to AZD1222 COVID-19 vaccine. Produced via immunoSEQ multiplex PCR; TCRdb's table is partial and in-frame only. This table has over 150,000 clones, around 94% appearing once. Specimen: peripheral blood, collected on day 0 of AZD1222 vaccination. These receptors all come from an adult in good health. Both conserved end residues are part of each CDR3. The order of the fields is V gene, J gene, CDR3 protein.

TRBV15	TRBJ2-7	CATSREQGAHEQYF
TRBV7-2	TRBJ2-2	CASSPLTGENTGELFF
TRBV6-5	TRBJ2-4	CASGVGIQYF
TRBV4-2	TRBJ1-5	CASSPDSGGSSNQPQHF
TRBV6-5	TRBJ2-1	CASSYTRTSGSEQFF
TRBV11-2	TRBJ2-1	CASSLGGSSYNEQFF
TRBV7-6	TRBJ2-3	CASSALALTLTDTQYF
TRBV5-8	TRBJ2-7	CASSPLDTYEQYF
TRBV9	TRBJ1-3	CASSVRGSSGNTIYF
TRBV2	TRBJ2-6	CASRQDSVGANVLTF
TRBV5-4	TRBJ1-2	CASSLGTDYGYTF
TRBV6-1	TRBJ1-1	CASSEVGRGPNTEAFF
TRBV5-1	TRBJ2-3	CASSLGSGSKDTQYF
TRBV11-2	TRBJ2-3	CASSPGLAGRSTDTQYF
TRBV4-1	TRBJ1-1	CASSQVEGMNTEAFF
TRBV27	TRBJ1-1	CASSLSRNTEAFF
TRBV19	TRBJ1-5	CASSSGQGGRNQPQHF
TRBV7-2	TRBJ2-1	CASSSLGGTYNEQFF
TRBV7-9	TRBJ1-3	CASSLAEWSTIYF
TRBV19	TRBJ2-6	CASTDRFLSGANVLTF
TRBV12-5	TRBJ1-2	CASGLDPGRVNYGYTF
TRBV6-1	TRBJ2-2	CASSGRWTGELFF
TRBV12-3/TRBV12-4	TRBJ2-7	CASSGRGPEQYF
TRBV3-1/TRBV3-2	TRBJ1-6	CASSQPYSPLHF
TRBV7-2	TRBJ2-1	CASSLPESGRGDEQFF
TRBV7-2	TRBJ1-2	CASSLAAFLGSGYTF
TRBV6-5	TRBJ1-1	CASSYSRDRLTEAFF
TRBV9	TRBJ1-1	CASSVGPLPNTEAFF
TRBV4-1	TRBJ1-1	CASSQGGQGAVRDTEAFF
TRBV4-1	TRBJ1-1	CASSQAPANTEAFF
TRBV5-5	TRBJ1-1	CASSLEGRIRGTEAFF